These 15 T cell receptor beta chains share one sample of origin, sequenced in a study of OX40 agonist ivuxolimab in advanced cancers. The protocol was immunoSEQ multiplex PCR, while the TCRdb copy is restricted to in-frame clones and leaves out a portion. The sample yields around 60,000 clones, roughly nine tenths seen once. The sequenced sample was CD4+ or CD8+ T cells sorted from blood, obtained in a trial of the OX40 agonist ivuxolimab. These receptors came from an adult with an advanced solid tumor such as melanoma, head and neck, liver or kidney cancer.

The chain uses TRBV5-5 and TRBJ2-7, with D possibly called TRBD1 or TRBD2 (5 bases each). The CDR3 sequence is 14 residues long. The V and J ends lost 0 bases and 3 bases respectively, with 10 bases between them. The germline CDR1 and CDR2 sequences are SGHKS and YYEKEE (reference sequence). The CDR3: CASSLAWGIYEQYF. The CDR3 DNA is TGTGCCAGCAGCTTGGCTTGGGGGATCTACGAGCAGTACTTC.

The chain has TRBV2 and TRBJ2-2; weak D call: TRBD1 (6 bases). Trimming removed 5 bases at V and 7 bases at J, with 14 bases between. Germline CDR1 SNHLY, CDR2 FYNNEI. The CDR3 is made up of 14 amino acids. The DNA for the CDR3 is TGTGCCAGCAGTACCACAGGGTTTGGCGGGGAGCTGTTTTTT. Encoded protein: CASSTTGFGGELFF.

The V and J genes are TRBV6-4 and TRBJ2-1; TRBD2 is a possible D gene (5 bases). Looked up from germline, CDR1 is MRHNA and CDR2 is SNTAGT. CDR3 length: 15 residues. Trimming left V 9 bases short and J 9 bases short, with 24 bases between. The CDR3 sequence is CARGKRNLGFGEQFF. The CDR3 DNA reads as TGTGCCAGGGGAAAGCGGAATCTGGGGTTCGGTGAGCAGTTCTTC.

The chain uses TRBV10-3 and TRBJ1-2; D might be TRBD1 (5 bases). There are 14 residues in the CDR3. V dropped 0 bases and J dropped 3 bases, with 8 bases sitting between them. Germline V gives CDR1 ENHRY, CDR2 SYGVKD. For the CDR3, the DNA is TGTGCCATCAGTGAGTCGCGAGGGGACTATGGCTACACCTTC. Translated, it gives CAISESRGDYGYTF.

The V and J genes are TRBV29-1 and TRBJ2-1; the match to TRBD2 covers 7 bases. Germline CDR1 is SQVTM and CDR2 is ANQGSEA. The V segment lost 4 bases and the J segment 0 bases; nucleotides outside the gene matches: 6. The CDR3 runs 15 residues. In DNA, the CDR3 is TGCAGCGTTGCCTCACTAGCGATCTCCTACAATGAGCAGTTCTTC. This sequence encodes CSVASLAISYNEQFF.

The genes are TRBV30 and TRBJ1-4; D unclear. The CDR3 spans 13 residues. Germline CDR1 is GTSNPN and CDR2 is SVGIG (reference sequence). Deletions cut 3 bases from V and 4 bases from J, with 9 bases between. The CDR3 here is CAWSTWGNEKLFF. CDR3 DNA sequence: TGTGCCTGGAGCACGTGGGGTAATGAAAAACTGTTTTTT.

The chain carries TRBV9 and TRBJ2-1, with D uncertain. Per the germline V gene, CDR1 is SGDLS and CDR2 is YYNGEE. There are 15 residues in the CDR3. Trimming removed 0 bases at V and 6 bases at J, with 13 bases between. This CDR3 is CASSVEGAVFNEQFF. The CDR3 DNA reads TGTGCCAGCAGCGTAGAGGGTGCGGTCTTCAATGAGCAGTTCTTC.

The chain recombines TRBV9 with TRBJ2-1, with D hard to call. This CDR3 region has 16 residues. CDR1 and CDR2 (germline): SGDLS, YYNGEE. V gave up 4 bases and J gave up 9 bases, with 23 bases separating them. The CDR3 reads CASSKRGDRVVVEQFF. Written as DNA, the CDR3 is TGTGCCAGCAGCAAACGTGGGGATAGAGTCGTGGTTGAGCAGTTCTTC.

This chain links TRBV5-4 with TRBJ2-3, with D hard to call. CDR3 length: 14 residues. Trimming took 0 bases from V and 3 from J, leaving 8 bases between them. The germline gives CDR1 SGHNT, CDR2 YYREEE (reference sequence). Here the CDR3 DNA reads TGTGCCAGCAGCTTGGATACAGCGACAGATACGCAGTATTTT. Residues: CASSLDTATDTQYF.

The chain has TRBV28 and TRBJ2-3; D may be TRBD2 (6 bases). V was trimmed by 4 bases and J by 5 bases, leaving 19 bases between them. From germline, CDR1 is MDHEN and CDR2 SYDVKM. CDR3 length equals 16 residues. As DNA, the CDR3 is TGTGCCAGCAGTTGGGTTCCCGGGGGTGGACGAGATACGCAGTATTTT. This gives the protein CASSWVPGGGRDTQYF. Full variable domain (rest looked up from reference TRBV28 and TRBJ2-3): DVKVTQSSRYLVKRTGEKVFLECVQDMDHENMFWYRQDPGLGLRLIYFSYDVKMKEKGDIPEGYSVSREKKERFSLILESASTNQTSMYLCASSWVPGGGRDTQYFGPGTRLTVL.

The chain employs TRBV19 and TRBJ1-5; 9 bases match TRBD1. The CDR3 runs 17 residues. V was pared by 7 bases and J by 7 bases, with 17 bases of the junction left unmatched. CDR1 is LNHDA, CDR2 SQIVND, per germline (reference sequence). The chain's CDR3 is CASTLRSPGQGGQPQHF. CDR3 bases: TGTGCCAGTACCTTAAGGTCGCCGGGACAGGGCGGCCAGCCCCAGCATTTT.

The chain employs TRBV19 and TRBJ1-5; D gene unclear. The length of the CDR3 is 13 residues. Germline CDR1 is LNHDA and CDR2 is SQIVND (reference sequence). V was pared by 9 bases and J by 6 bases, with 15 bases between. The CDR3 DNA reads as TGTGCCAGCATGGGTGATGGAAGTCAGCCCCAGCATTTT. As protein: CASMGDGSQPQHF. The full variable domain, completed using reference TRBV19 and TRBJ1-5, is DGGITQSPKYLFRKEGQNVTLSCEQNLNHDAMYWYRQDPGQGLRLIYYSQIVNDFQKGDIAEGYSVSREKKESFPLTVTSAQKNPTAFYLCASMGDGSQPQHFGDGTRLSIL.

As DNA, the CDR3 is TGCGCCAGCAGCCAACCGGACAGGGGGTGGGCAGATACGCAGTATTTT. This translates into CASSQPDRGWADTQYF. The rearrangement links TRBV4-1 to TRBJ2-3; TRBD1 agrees at 10 bases. V lost 2 bases, J lost 4 bases, and 6 bases stayed unmatched. The length of the CDR3 is 16 residues. Per germline, CDR1 MGHRA and CDR2 YSYEKL.

This clone was seen only once. CDR3 amino acids: CASSLVAETAGNTIYF. The CDR3 DNA sequence: TGCGCCAGCAGCTTGGTAGCCGAGACCGCTGGAAACACCATATATTTT. The V and J genes are TRBV5-1 and TRBJ1-3; D ambiguous. The CDR3 is 16 residues long. Per the germline V gene, CDR1 is SGHRS and CDR2 is YFSETQ. Trimming removed 0 bases from V and 2 bases from J, with 12 bases in between.

The chain joins TRBV6-5 to TRBJ2-3, with 12 bases that match TRBD2. Germline lookup yields CDR1 MNHEY and CDR2 SVGAGI. V shed 7 bases, J shed 6 bases, and the junction held 8 bases outside the gene matches. The CDR3 runs 15 residues. CDR3 loop: CASTETSGSWDTQYF. The CDR3 region has the DNA TGTGCCAGCACTGAGACTAGCGGGAGTTGGGATACGCAGTATTTT.